The entry that follows covers one T cell receptor beta chain sequence. No antigen is known for it. The data were produced by immunoSEQ multiplex PCR, yet TCRdb's version contains in-frame clones alone and is incomplete. This sample has 30,000 to 40,000 clones, with 70% to 90% found just once. J gave up 4 bases and V 2 bases, and 16 bases lay outside the gene matches. Germline CDR1 is SGHVS and CDR2 is FQNEAQ. The CDR3 is 19 residues long. This specimen belongs to a study of OX40 agonist ivuxolimab in advanced cancers. Across the study: Patients received ivuxolimab, an intravenous treatment, every 2 weeks at 0.01 to 10 mg/kg.

Study-level points and caveats: CD8+ T cells averaged more expanded clones than CD4+. The study found among the lowest clonal expansion in partial responders at 0.1-3.0 mg/kg. Undetermined was the antigen specificity of the expanded peripheral T cells.

Specimen: CD4+ or CD8+ T cells sorted from blood, collected in a trial of the OX40 agonist ivuxolimab. This clonotype was sampled from an adult with an advanced solid tumor such as melanoma, head and neck, liver or kidney cancer. This chain links TRBV7-8 with TRBJ2-3; 9 bases are shared with TRBD2. As DNA, the CDR3 is TGTGCCAGCAGCTTATCTAGGGCGGGAGGGTTAGCCGGGGCAGATACGCAGTATTTT. Encoded protein: CASSLSRAGGLAGADTQYF. Full variable domain (outside the CDR3, taken from reference TRBV7-8 and TRBJ2-3): GAGVSQSPRYKVAKRGQDVALRCDPISGHVSLFWYQQALGQGPEFLTYFQNEAQLDKSGLPSDRFFAERPEGSVSTLKIQRTQQEDSAVYLCASSLSRAGGLAGADTQYFGPGTRLTVL.